These 20 T cell receptor beta chains share one sample of origin, sequenced in a study of T cells in Graves' hyperthyroidism and ophthalmopathy. Regions amplified from RNA transcripts were the TCR beta CDR3 regions. When the TCR CDR3 underwent first-round RT-PCR, the HTBI primer set was used. TCRdb ran MiXCR on the multiplex PCR reads and lists one entry per CDR3 protein. The table lists 560,000 or so distinct CDR3 sequences, approximately 20% of them singletons. Sequenced sample: blood. Every receptor here comes from a man aged 35-49 years with Graves' ophthalmopathy.

At least ten counts were recorded for this clonotype. CDR3 residues: CASSLDRTGTQETQYF. For the CDR3, the DNA is TGTGCCAGCAGCTTAGATCGGACAGGAACCCAAGAGACCCAGTACTTC. The V gene is TRBV7-8, the J gene TRBJ2-5; TRBD1 matches at 7 bases. With 1 base clipped from V and 1 base from J, the junction kept 6 bases outside the gene matches. This CDR3 is built from 16 residues. Per germline, CDR1 SGHVS and CDR2 FQNEAQ.

This clonotype was found a few times. The genes are TRBV18 and TRBJ2-7, with D unclear. Germline values: CDR1 KGHSH, CDR2 LQKENI. Trimming removed 1 base from V and 0 bases from J, with 7 bases in between. CDR3 length: 14 residues. This CDR3 is CASSPQRNSYEQYF. The CDR3 region has the DNA TGTGCCAGCTCACCACAGAGAAACTCCTACGAGCAGTACTTC.

This clonotype was recorded many times. The chain uses TRBV5-1 and TRBJ1-1; D gene uncertain. The V end was cut by 4 bases, the J end by 1 base, with 8 bases between. The CDR3 spans 13 residues. CDR1 and CDR2 from the germline V gene are SGHRS and YFSETQ. CDR3: CASSQNKNTEAFF. The CDR3 bases are TGCGCCAGCAGCCAGAACAAGAACACTGAAGCTTTCTTT.

The chain couples TRBV7-2 to TRBJ2-1, with TRBD2 identical over 13 bases. The CDR3 has 14 residues. Germline V gives CDR1 SGHTA, CDR2 FQGNSA. The V and J ends lost 5 bases and 8 bases, in that order; junction bases with no gene match: 3. The CDR3 coding sequence is TGTGCCAGCAGCCCAACTAGCGGGAGGGATGAGCAGTTCTTC. It yields the protein CASSPTSGRDEQFF.

This clonotype has just a few counts. This sequence joins TRBV6-1 and TRBJ2-4; D remains unclear. The V end was cut by 5 bases, the J end by 0 bases, with 11 bases between. Germline V gene data show CDR1 as MNHNS and CDR2 as SASEGT. The CDR3 loop spans 15 amino acids. The CDR3 region is CASSTQRIAKNIQYF. CDR3 DNA: TGTGCCAGCAGTACACAGAGGATAGCCAAAAACATTCAGTACTTC.

This clonotype was recorded only once. J is TRBJ1-1 and V is TRBV19; D may be TRBD1 (6 bases). The germline CDR1 and CDR2 sequences are LNHDA and SQIVND (reference sequence). This CDR3 has 15 amino acids. Trimming removed 4 bases at V and 0 bases at J, with 12 bases between. In DNA form, the CDR3 reads TGTGCCAGTAGTAACGTCGGGGGGCTGAACACTGAAGCTTTCTTT. Translated, it gives CASSNVGGLNTEAFF.

This clonotype was recorded at least ten times. The chain combines TRBV2 with TRBJ2-5; possible D gene TRBD2, 6 bases. This CDR3 contains 14 residues. Germline loops: CDR1 SNHLY, CDR2 FYNNEI. The V end lost 7 bases, the J end lost 4 bases, and 16 bases lay between the germline ends. CDR3 region: CASNRRTMPETQYF. CDR3 nucleotides: TGTGCCAGCAATAGAAGGACTATGCCAGAGACCCAGTACTTC.

This clonotype was found many times. The chain links TRBV18 to TRBJ1-2; a possible D gene is TRBD1 (5 bases). The CDR3 contains 14 residues. Germline CDR1 KGHSH, CDR2 LQKENI. V lost 2 bases and J lost 4, with 11 bases in between. CDR3 DNA: TGTGCCAGCTCACCAATGGGGCAGGCCTATGGCTACACCTTC. This encodes CASSPMGQAYGYTF.

Worth noting for this clonotype: A much larger clone differs by one base, so this may be a read error. V is TRBV27 and J is TRBJ2-7; TRBD2 matches at 12 bases. The CDR3 spans 17 residues. CDR1 and CDR2 (germline): MNHEY, SMNVEV (reference sequence). The CDR3 region has the DNA TGTGTCAGCAGTGCCCCCGGTAGACTAGCGGGAGACTACGAGCAGTACTTC. Translation gives CVSSAPGRLAGDYEQYF.

The chain employs TRBV5-1 and TRBJ2-3; 8 positions agree with TRBD1. The CDR3 is 16 residues long. The germline V gene encodes CDR1 SGHRS and CDR2 YFSETQ. Unmatched junction bases numbered 10, after V lost 3 bases and J lost 4 bases. CDR3 residues: CASSSGAGGFADTQYF. In DNA form, the CDR3 reads TGCGCCAGCAGCTCGGGGGCAGGGGGCTTCGCAGATACGCAGTATTTT. Variable domain in full (rest from reference TRBV5-1 and TRBJ2-3): KAGVTQTPRYLIKTRGQQVTLSCSPISGHRSVSWYQQTPGQGLQFLFEYFSETQRNKGNFPGRFSGRQFSNSRSEMNVSTLELGDSALYLCASSSGAGGFADTQYFGPGTRLTVL.

The chain has TRBV28 and TRBJ2-2, with 10 bases identical to TRBD2. The V gene's germline CDR1 is MDHEN and CDR2 SYDVKM. The CDR3 has 16 amino acids. V shed 5 bases, J shed 3 bases, and the junction held 6 bases outside the gene matches. As DNA, the CDR3 is TGTGCCAGCAGTACACTAGCGGGAATAGACACCGGGGAGCTGTTTTTT. It encodes CASSTLAGIDTGELFF.

This clonotype showed up just a few times. This chain links TRBV3-1 with TRBJ1-4, with a possible D match to TRBD1 (6 bases). Germline assignment: CDR1 LGHDT and CDR2 YNNKEL (reference sequence). The CDR3 spans 17 residues. Trimming stripped 4 bases from V and 8 bases from J, with 23 bases between. The CDR3 DNA reads as TGTGCCAGCAGCCTGACGGAGGGTAGAGGGGGAGGCGAAAAACTGTTTTTT. Protein: CASSLTEGRGGGEKLFF. Variable domain in full (rest from reference TRBV3-1 and TRBJ1-4): DTAVSQTPKYLVTQMGNDKSIKCEQNLGHDTMYWYKQDSKKFLKIMFSYNNKELIINETVPNRFSPKSPDKAHLNLHINSLELGDSAVYFCASSLTEGRGGGEKLFFGSGTQLSVL.

The rearrangement joins TRBV6-2 or TRBV6-3 to TRBJ2-5, with 7 bases that match TRBD1. Looked up from germline, CDR1 is MNHEY and CDR2 is SVGEGT. Trimming removed 4 bases from V and 4 bases from J; junction bases left unmatched: 6. This CDR3 spans 14 amino acids. The CDR3 nucleotides read TGTGCCAGCAGTTCGGGACAGATACCAGAGACCCAGTACTTC. Encoded protein: CASSSGQIPETQYF.

This clonotype has at least ten counts. The chain combines TRBV12-3 or TRBV12-4 with TRBJ2-7; 15 bases line up with TRBD2. CDR3 length equals 19 residues. V dropped 6 bases and J dropped 0; count of bases not matched to a gene: 12. The CDR3 here is CASRQSPGLAGGGSYEQYF. The CDR3 DNA reads TGTGCCAGCAGGCAATCTCCGGGACTAGCGGGAGGCGGCTCCTACGAGCAGTACTTC.

This clonotype was seen many times. The chain recombines TRBV7-9 with TRBJ2-1; D is perhaps TRBD1 (6 bases). Germline V lookup: CDR1 SEHNR, CDR2 FQNEAQ (reference sequence). The CDR3 runs to 13 residues. V lost 5 bases, J lost 5 bases, and 10 bases lay in between. As DNA, the CDR3 is TGTGCCAGCAGCATCTCAGGGGACAATGAGCAGTTCTTC. The encoded protein is CASSISGDNEQFF.

The chain employs TRBV12-5 and TRBJ1-5, with D uncertain. Germline CDR1 and CDR2: LGHNT and FRNRAP. The CDR3 is made up of 13 amino acids. Trimming left V 7 bases short and J 0 bases short, with 7 bases between. The CDR3 nucleotides read TGTGCTAGTGCTATGAATAGCAATCAGCCCCAGCATTTT. This gives the protein CASAMNSNQPQHF.

This clonotype was counted a few times. The CDR3 region is CSVEVARTGSGLHYEQYF. As DNA, the CDR3 is TGCAGCGTTGAAGTAGCGAGAACGGGTAGCGGGCTCCACTACGAGCAGTACTTC. J is TRBJ2-7 and V is TRBV29-1; 7 bases agree with TRBD2. With 1 base clipped from V and 3 bases from J, the junction kept 18 bases outside the gene matches. This CDR3 spans 18 amino acids. Germline V gene data show CDR1 as SQVTM and CDR2 as ANQGSEA.

This chain links TRBV7-9 with TRBJ2-3, with TRBD2 matching 10 bases. CDR3 length: 16 residues. V lost 3 bases, J lost 3 bases, and 6 bases stayed unmatched. Per germline, CDR1 SEHNR and CDR2 FQNEAQ (reference sequence). CDR3 amino acids: CASSFASGSRTDTQYF. The CDR3 DNA reads as TGTGCCAGCAGCTTCGCTAGCGGGAGTAGGACAGATACGCAGTATTTT.

This clonotype was seen many times. This chain joins TRBV12-3 or TRBV12-4 and TRBJ2-3, with TRBD2 as a possible D gene (5 bases). This CDR3 is built from 14 residues. V lost 1 base, J lost 1 base, and 6 bases lay in between. CDR3 DNA: TGTGCCAGCAGTTTAGGGGAGCGCACAGATACGCAGTATTTT. This translates into CASSLGERTDTQYF.

This chain connects TRBV5-1 to TRBJ2-3; 11 bases agree with TRBD2. The V gene's germline CDR1 is SGHRS and CDR2 YFSETQ. V lost 4 bases, J lost 5 bases, and 6 bases stayed unmatched. CDR3 size: 15 residues. CDR3 DNA: TGCGCCAGCAGCACGGGACTAGCGGACATAGATACGCAGTATTTT. As protein: CASSTGLADIDTQYF.